The 23 T cell receptor beta chains below all came from one sample that was sequenced in a study of blood T cell repertoires in COVID-19. This table comes from immunoSEQ multiplex PCR, and its TCRdb copy is limited to in-frame clones, with some not included. The sample yields 55,000 to 75,000 clones, 84% seen once. Sequenced material: peripheral blood. The receptor source for this set is a man between 60 and 70 years old with COVID-19, enrolled during active disease.

This rearrangement joins TRBV14 to TRBJ1-4; D remains ambiguous. V was clipped by 2 bases and J by 3 bases, with 7 bases between them. The germline V gene has CDR1 SGHDN and CDR2 FVKESK. This CDR3 comprises 14 residues. The CDR3 sequence: CASSQYVANEKLFF. The CDR3 bases are TGTGCCAGCAGCCAATATGTTGCTAATGAAAAACTGTTTTTT.

CDR3 region: CASSQAGQGVYGYTF. In DNA, the CDR3 is TGTGCCAGCAGCCAGGCCGGACAGGGGGTCTATGGCTACACCTTC. V gene TRBV3-1 (or the pseudogene TRBV3-2) combines with J gene TRBJ1-2, with TRBD1 matching over 10 bases. The CDR3 totals 15 residues. CDR1 is LGHDT, CDR2 YNNKEL, per germline (reference sequence). J was trimmed by 4 bases and V by 3 bases; bases with no gene match: 5.

Notes on this clone: Other nucleotide sequences from this sample produce the same CDR3. The V and J genes are TRBV5-1 and TRBJ2-3, with 7 bases matching TRBD2. This CDR3 contains 15 residues. Germline CDR1 and CDR2: SGHRS and YFSETQ. Germline trimming cut 0 bases from V and 2 bases from J; bases unmatched to any gene: 3. The CDR3 region has the DNA TGCGCCAGCAGCTTGGGACTAGCACCCACAGATACGCAGTATTTT. Its translation is CASSLGLAPTDTQYF.

This clone has only one observation. This chain joins TRBV5-4 and TRBJ2-5; possible D gene TRBD1, 6 bases. This CDR3 is built from 15 residues. Trimming cost V 3 bases and J 5 bases, with 17 bases left between them. Germline V gene data show CDR1 as SGHNT and CDR2 as YYREEE (reference sequence). For the CDR3, the DNA is TGTGCCAGCAGCTCGGAACTGGCAGGGGTTGAGACCCAGTACTTC. This translates into CASSSELAGVETQYF.

Note on this clone: The junction does not match germline at one end; this may be a read error. V gene TRBV28 combines with J gene TRBJ1-2; D call uncertain. The CDR3 sequence is 10 residues long. CDR1 MDHEN and CDR2 SYDVKM come from the germline V gene. The CDR3 bases are TGTGCCAGCAGTGTCAAACCCGGGGACTTC. Its translation is CASSVKPGDF.

The rearrangement joins TRBV7-2 to TRBJ2-1, with 7 bases fitting TRBD1. Trimming removed 5 bases from V and 0 bases from J; junction bases left unmatched: 16. There are 19 residues in the CDR3. The germline gives CDR1 SGHTA, CDR2 FQGNSA. The CDR3 sequence is CASSPRDRRQIISYNEQFF. For the CDR3, the DNA is TGTGCCAGCAGCCCCCGGGACAGACGACAAATTATCTCCTACAATGAGCAGTTCTTC.

The chain couples TRBV5-6 to TRBJ2-5; 8 nucleotides line up with TRBD1. Germline V gene sequence: CDR1 SGHDT, CDR2 YYEEEE. J gave up 5 bases and V 4 bases, and 13 bases lay outside the gene matches. The CDR3 spans 16 residues. The CDR3 coding sequence is TGTGCCAGCAGCCGAAAGGACAGGGCGGTGGGCGAGACCCAGTACTTC. Amino acids: CASSRKDRAVGETQYF.

The chain recombines TRBV19 with TRBJ2-7, with 7 bases identical to TRBD1. Germline trimming cut 6 bases from V and 3 bases from J; bases unmatched to any gene: 8. Germline CDR1 reads LNHDA; CDR2 reads SQIVND (reference sequence). The CDR3 totals 14 residues. CDR3: CASSRGQDLYEQYF. In DNA, the CDR3 is TGTGCCAGTAGCCGAGGACAGGACCTCTACGAGCAGTACTTC. Based on the CDR3 plus reference TRBV19 and TRBJ2-7, the full variable domain is DGGITQSPKYLFRKEGQNVTLSCEQNLNHDAMYWYRQDPGQGLRLIYYSQIVNDFQKGDIAEGYSVSREKKESFPLTVTSAQKNPTAFYLCASSRGQDLYEQYFGPGTRLTVT.

V usage is TRBV28 and J usage is TRBJ1-2, with 9 nucleotides matching TRBD1. In germline, CDR1 is MDHEN, CDR2 SYDVKM. V dropped 3 bases and J dropped 8; count of bases not matched to a gene: 1. The CDR3 spans 12 residues. DNA of the CDR3: TGTGCCAGCAGTTTGGGACAGGGAGGCTACACCTTC. Amino acids: CASSLGQGGYTF.

V usage is TRBV7-2 and J usage is TRBJ1-6; 8 bases are shared with TRBD1. J lost 7 bases, V lost 5 bases, and 4 bases had no gene match. Germline V CDR1 and CDR2: SGHTA, FQGNSA. The CDR3 extends over 14 amino acids. The CDR3 is CASSAWDRNSPLHF. The CDR3 DNA follows: TGTGCCAGCAGCGCCTGGGACAGGAATTCACCCCTCCACTTT.

The genes are TRBV6-5 and TRBJ1-5; D is possibly TRBD1 (5 bases). The ends were cut back, 6 bases at V and 6 bases at J, with 15 bases in the middle. Germline V gene data show CDR1 as MNHEY and CDR2 as SVGAGI. This CDR3 is 14 amino acids long. CDR3 in amino acids: CASRDGGEGQPQHF. Here the CDR3 DNA reads TGTGCCAGCAGGGACGGGGGAGAGGGTCAGCCCCAGCATTTT.

The CDR3 nucleotides are TGTGCCAGCAGCTTAGCGGGCGGGGGGCAGCCCCAGCATTTT. It specifies CASSLAGGGQPQHF. This chain uses TRBV7-9 with TRBJ1-5; D might be TRBD1 (5 bases). The CDR3 contains 14 residues. V shed 0 bases and J shed 7 bases, with 10 bases lying between them. Germline V gene data show CDR1 as SEHNR and CDR2 as FQNEAQ (reference sequence).

V gene TRBV19 combines with J gene TRBJ2-1; 10 bases map to TRBD2. V gave up 6 bases and J gave up 7 bases; unmatched junction bases: 9. Germline V gene data show CDR1 as LNHDA and CDR2 as SQIVND (reference sequence). This CDR3 is built from 15 residues. CDR3 nucleotide sequence: TGTGCCAGTAGATCGAGGGGACTAGCGTCGAATGAGCAGTTCTTC. It specifies CASRSRGLASNEQFF.

This sequence joins TRBV5-6 and TRBJ2-3, with TRBD2 identical over 7 bases. This CDR3 has 15 residues. With V trimmed by 1 base and J by 5 bases, 7 bases remained unmatched. The germline V gene has CDR1 SGHDT and CDR2 YYEEEE. CDR3 nucleotide sequence: TGTGCCAGCAGCTTGCGGGCGGGAGTTGGAGATACGCAGTATTTT. Its protein product is CASSLRAGVGDTQYF.

V usage is TRBV5-1 and J usage is TRBJ2-1; 8 nucleotides agree with TRBD1. The CDR3 loop spans 16 amino acids. Germline lookup yields CDR1 SGHRS and CDR2 YFSETQ. V was pared by 0 bases and J by 4 bases, with 6 bases of the junction left unmatched. The CDR3 is CASSLVGTGLYNEQFF. CDR3 nucleotide sequence: TGCGCCAGCAGCTTGGTGGGGACAGGCCTATACAATGAGCAGTTCTTC.

This clone has a single count. The chain uses TRBV6-5 and TRBJ2-1, with D perhaps matching TRBD2 (6 bases). The CDR3 sequence is 14 residues long. V was clipped by 4 bases and J by 7 bases, with 14 bases between them. Germline CDR1 reads MNHEY; CDR2 reads SVGAGI. For the CDR3, the DNA is TGTGCCAGCAGTTGGGGGTCCGGGGGAAATGAGCAGTTCTTC. Translation gives CASSWGSGGNEQFF.

The chain joins TRBV10-3 to TRBJ2-3; TRBD1 matches 7 bases. The germline V gene has CDR1 ENHRY and CDR2 SYGVKD. This CDR3 has 15 amino acids. Unmatched junction bases numbered 5, after V lost 2 bases and J lost 3 bases. CDR3 sequence reads: CAISEPTRGTDTQYF. Here the CDR3 DNA reads TGTGCCATCAGTGAGCCTACCAGGGGGACAGATACGCAGTATTTT.

This clone was picked up one time. The V and J genes are TRBV5-1 and TRBJ1-4; D ambiguous. The CDR3 contains 14 residues. Germline assignment: CDR1 SGHRS and CDR2 YFSETQ. The V gene lost 2 bases and the J gene lost 8 bases, with 13 bases spanning the gap. CDR3 protein: CASSLQGRGEKLFF. In DNA, the CDR3 is TGCGCCAGCAGCTTACAAGGCCGCGGAGAAAAACTGTTTTTT.

The chain has TRBV3-1 (or the pseudogene TRBV3-2) and TRBJ1-3; 7 positions agree with TRBD1. The trim removed 1 base at V and 8 bases at J, leaving 14 bases unmatched. This CDR3 has 17 residues. The germline V gene has CDR1 LGHDT and CDR2 YNNKEL (reference sequence). The CDR3 DNA reads as TGTGCCAGCAGCCAAGTCCCTATTACAGGGGACGGAGACACCATATATTTT. Protein sequence: CASSQVPITGDGDTIYF.

The rearrangement uses TRBV10-2 and TRBJ2-1, with D perhaps matching TRBD2 (6 bases). With 6 bases removed from V and 7 bases from J, the gap between germline ends came to 13 bases. This CDR3 comprises 13 residues. Germline assignment: CDR1 WSHSY and CDR2 SAAADI. The CDR3 reads CASRRGMGNEQFF. CDR3 DNA: TGCGCCAGCAGACGCGGGATGGGGAATGAGCAGTTCTTC.

The chain employs TRBV24-1 and TRBJ1-3; unclear D gene. The CDR3 spans 16 residues. Trimming pared 1 base from V and 0 bases from J, leaving 9 bases between. The V gene's germline CDR1 is KGHDR and CDR2 SFDVKD. The CDR3, as DNA: TGTGCCACCAGTGATTTTGAGGTCCGCTCTGGAAACACCATATATTTT. This encodes CATSDFEVRSGNTIYF.

V is TRBV12-3 or TRBV12-4 and J is TRBJ2-7; TRBD1 matches at 8 bases. The CDR3 totals 12 residues. V lost 6 bases, J lost 6 bases, and 4 bases stayed unmatched. CDR3 sequence: CASSRGQGEQYF. CDR3 DNA: TGTGCCAGCAGCCGTGGACAGGGCGAGCAGTACTTC.

The rearrangement joins TRBV6-5 to TRBJ2-2, with 8 bases matching TRBD1. The CDR3 spans 15 residues. V was pared by 10 bases and J by 3 bases, with 10 bases of the junction left unmatched. Germline V CDR1 and CDR2: MNHEY, SVGAGI. This CDR3 is CATSLGQVHTGELFF. In DNA, the CDR3 is TGTGCCACCTCTCTGGGACAGGTTCACACCGGGGAGCTGTTTTTT.